The next 7 T cell receptor beta chains were all read from a single sample in a study of T-cell reconstitution after alpha-beta-depleted transplantation in children. Using unique molecular identifiers, the investigators prepared the TCRbeta library. MiXCR, applied by TCRdb to the PCR reads, yields one record per CDR3 protein. The sample yields 670,000 or so distinct CDR3 sequences, about 12% seen once. The sequencing here drew on PBMCs, taken before TCRalphabeta/CD19-depleted stem cell transplant. Every receptor here comes from a girl aged 2 to 9 with congenital amegakaryocytic thrombocytopenia, due to receive a stem cell transplant.

The chain has TRBV6-1 and TRBJ2-7; 16 bases fit TRBD2. V shed 3 bases and J 7 bases; nucleotides not matched to a gene: 3. CDR3 length equals 15 residues. The germline V gene has CDR1 MNHNS and CDR2 SASEGT. This CDR3 reads CASSDTGLAGGEQYF. DNA of the CDR3: TGTGCCAGCAGTGACACGGGACTAGCGGGAGGGGAGCAGTACTTC.

A single count supports this clonotype. Relative to the germline gene, one junction end is altered; a read error may explain this. V is TRBV18 and J is TRBJ1-1, with a tentative D call TRBD1 (6 bases). The CDR3 covers 15 residues. Germline CDR1 KGHSH, CDR2 LQKENI. CDR3: CASSPTVTGSTEASF. The CDR3 nucleotides read TGTGCCAGCTCACCAACCGTAACAGGGAGCACTGAAGCTTCCTTT.

The chain is built from TRBV5-6 and TRBJ2-5; tentative D call: TRBD2 (5 bases). CDR3 length: 16 amino acids. V lost 1 base to trimming and J lost 2 bases, with 15 bases between them. The germline gives CDR1 SGHDT, CDR2 YYEEEE. The CDR3 bases are TGTGCCAGCAGCTTGTACGGGGAAATCCGACAAGAGACCCAGTACTTC. Amino acid sequence: CASSLYGEIRQETQYF.

This sequence joins TRBV20-1 and TRBJ2-1; 8 nucleotides line up with TRBD2. Germline V gene lookup returns CDR1 DFQATT and CDR2 SNEGSKA (reference sequence). The CDR3 has 14 amino acids. The ends lost 3 bases at V and 0 bases at J; junction bases unmatched: 1. The CDR3 sequence is CSASGRGSYNEQFF. CDR3 in DNA: TGCAGTGCTAGCGGGAGGGGCTCCTACAATGAGCAGTTCTTC.

In this sample, this clonotype turned up many times. The chain couples TRBV11-2 to TRBJ2-7, with D unclear. The CDR3 has 14 amino acids. Germline V lookup: CDR1 SGHAT, CDR2 FQNNGV. V was clipped by 7 bases and J by 1 base, with 14 bases between them. The CDR3: CASTLSGLSYEQYF. Written as DNA, the CDR3 is TGTGCCAGCACCCTTTCCGGGCTTTCCTACGAGCAGTACTTC.

This clonotype appeared many times. The chain couples TRBV29-1 to TRBJ2-1; either TRBD1 or TRBD2 may fit D (5 bases each). The CDR3 spans 14 residues. Trimming pared 6 bases from V and 4 bases from J, leaving 16 bases between. Germline V gene data show CDR1 as SQVTM and CDR2 as ANQGSEA. The CDR3 region is CSVNFRWGYNEQFF. CDR3 in DNA: TGCAGCGTAAATTTCCGGTGGGGGTACAATGAGCAGTTCTTC.

As to this clonotype: A much larger clone lies a single base off, so this may be a read error. V gene TRBV5-6 combines with J gene TRBJ2-1; 9 positions agree with TRBD2. Germline assignment: CDR1 SGHDT and CDR2 YYEEEE. The CDR3 runs to 15 residues. CDR3 nucleotide sequence: TGTACCAGCAGCCCACTAGCGGGCCCCTACAATGAGCAGTTCTTC. Its translation: CTSSPLAGPYNEQFF.